This T cell receptor (beta chain) comes out of a study of human T cells and chemical hapten exposure. Study-level points and caveats: Sensitization with DPC brought no change to TCRs above 1 in 1000 in frequency.

Individual cDNA molecules in this library carried unique molecular identifiers. In the original analysis: Counting gave a median of around 90,000 TCRs per sample, with values ranging from about 23,224 to 700,000. Using its own MiXCR run on the RACE reads, TCRdb lists one record per CDR3 protein. The authors' filters were not applied to this entry. The top ten clones hold 2.5% to 3.5% of a sample with more than 70,000 distinct CDR3 sequences, around 8.8% of them seen once. Time point of the sample: healthy volunteer bleed at 2 weeks. Unfractionated whole blood was the source from which total RNA was extracted. The CDR3 is 15 amino acids. Germline V gene data show CDR1 as SGHTA and CDR2 as FQGNSA. The J segment lost 4 bases and the V segment lost 4 bases, leaving 7 bases of the junction unmatched. On this clonotype itself: The antigen remains unidentified.

Source material: whole blood. This chain uses TRBV7-2 with TRBJ1-5; 7 nucleotides match TRBD1. The sequence was obtained from a female donor in good health. Some clones in this sample may be carry-over from other donors' samples. CDR3 loop: CASSSAPGQNQPQHF. CDR3 DNA sequence: TGTGCCAGCAGCTCGGCACCGGGACAGAATCAGCCCCAGCATTTT.